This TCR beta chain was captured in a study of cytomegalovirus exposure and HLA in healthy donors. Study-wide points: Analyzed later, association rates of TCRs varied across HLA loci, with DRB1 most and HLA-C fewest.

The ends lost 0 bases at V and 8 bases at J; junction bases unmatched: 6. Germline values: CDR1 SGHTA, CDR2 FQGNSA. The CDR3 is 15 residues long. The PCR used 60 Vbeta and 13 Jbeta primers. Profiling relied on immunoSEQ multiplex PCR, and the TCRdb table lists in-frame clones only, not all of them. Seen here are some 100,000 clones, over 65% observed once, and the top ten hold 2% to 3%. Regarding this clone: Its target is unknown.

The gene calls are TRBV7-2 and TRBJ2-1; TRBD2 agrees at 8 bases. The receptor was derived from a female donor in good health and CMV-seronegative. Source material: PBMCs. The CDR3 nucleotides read TGTGCCAGCAGCTTAGCCGGGGGGGAGATCCATGAGCAGTTCTTC. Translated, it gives CASSLAGGEIHEQFF. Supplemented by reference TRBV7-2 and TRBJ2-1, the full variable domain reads GAGVSQSPSNKVTEKGKDVELRCDPISGHTALYWYRQSLGQGLEFLIYFQGNSAPDKSGLPSDRFSAERTGGSVSTLTIQRTQQEDSAVYLCASSLAGGEIHEQFFGPGTRLTVL.